The 25 T cell receptor beta chains given below trace back to one sample, sequenced in a study of human T cells and chemical hapten exposure. TCRdb reprocessed the RACE reads via MiXCR and lists one record per CDR3 protein. The sample includes about 70,000 distinct CDR3 sequences, 8.5% seen only once; the top ten take nearly 3.5%. Time point meaning: patch test 2, 6 weeks after DPC sensitization. Regarding treatment: therapeutic diphenylcyclopropenone sensitization with weekly scalp DPC. Sequenced here: whole blood, sampled in connection with sensitization to the hapten diphenylcyclopropenone (DPC). These receptors were taken from a woman between 45 and 65 years old with alopecia areata. Some clones in this sample may be carry-over from other donors' samples.

This clonotype occurred a few times. V and J are TRBV20-1 and TRBJ1-2, with 7 bases that match TRBD1. Germline V lookup: CDR1 DFQATT, CDR2 SNEGSKA (reference sequence). After removal of 0 bases from V and 5 bases from J, the junction contained 6 bases not matched to a gene. The CDR3 runs to 14 residues. CDR3 in DNA: TGCAGTGCTAGAGATACACAGGGGCTGTATGGCTACACCTTC. The encoded protein is CSARDTQGLYGYTF.

This clonotype came up a few times. The rearrangement links TRBV7-9 to TRBJ1-6; D is undetermined. CDR1 is SEHNR, CDR2 FQNEAQ, per germline (reference sequence). The CDR3 consists of 13 residues. With 1 base removed from V and 12 bases from J, the gap between germline ends came to 10 bases. The CDR3 region is CASSLGSGLPLHF. The CDR3 DNA follows: TGTGCCAGCAGCTTAGGTTCGGGCCTACCCCTCCACTTT.

This clonotype has a handful of counts. DNA of the CDR3: TGTGCCAGCAGTGTCGACTCTAGCGGGAGTTCAGATACGCAGTATTTT. Amino acids: CASSVDSSGSSDTQYF. V gene TRBV6-2 or TRBV6-3 combines with J gene TRBJ2-3; TRBD2 matches at 10 bases. Germline trimming cut 5 bases from V and 4 bases from J; bases unmatched to any gene: 9. The CDR3 runs 16 residues. Germline CDR1 is MNHEY and CDR2 is SVGEGT.

This clonotype was recorded at least ten times. The gene calls are TRBV24-1 and TRBJ2-1, with 10 bases lining up with TRBD2. V trimming: 3 bases; J trimming: 8 bases; junction bases outside the gene matches: 3. Germline assignment: CDR1 KGHDR and CDR2 SFDVKD. This CDR3 region has 14 residues. The CDR3 spells CATSDGGLAYEQFF. CDR3 DNA sequence: TGTGCCACCAGTGATGGGGGACTAGCGTATGAGCAGTTCTTC.

The CDR3 DNA sequence: TGCAGTGCTAGATTGGCGGGGGGGCAGGGTACGCAGTATTTT. It codes for CSARLAGGQGTQYF. The chain carries TRBV20-1 and TRBJ2-3; 9 nucleotides match TRBD2. Germline V gene data show CDR1 as DFQATT and CDR2 as SNEGSKA (reference sequence). This CDR3 comprises 14 residues. Trimming at V came to 2 bases and at J to 8 bases, leaving 8 bases not matched to a gene.

This clonotype was seen more than once but under ten times. This chain joins TRBV19 and TRBJ2-7; 8 nucleotides match TRBD2. The CDR3 has 14 residues. V lost 2 bases to trimming and J lost 2 bases; unmatched junction nucleotides: 2. Germline-derived CDR1 and CDR2 are LNHDA and SQIVND (reference sequence). This CDR3 reads CASSIFSGAYEQYF. The CDR3 bases are TGTGCCAGTAGTATATTTAGCGGGGCCTACGAGCAGTACTTC.

This chain joins TRBV3-1 and TRBJ1-4, with D hard to call. The V end lost 2 bases, the J end lost 8 bases, and 3 bases lay between the germline ends. The CDR3 runs to 11 residues. The germline CDR1 and CDR2 sequences are LGHDT and YNNKEL (reference sequence). The CDR3 is CASSQKEKLFF. In DNA, the CDR3 is TGTGCCAGCAGCCAAAAGGAAAAACTGTTTTTT.

This clonotype occurred many times. This sequence joins TRBV7-8 and TRBJ1-1; D might be TRBD1 (6 bases). Germline CDR1 reads SGHVS; CDR2 reads FQNEAQ. The CDR3 consists of 11 residues. Between the trimmed V and J ends, which lost 5 bases and 7 bases, there was a span of 8 bases. Written as DNA, the CDR3 is TGTGCCAGCAGCCTAGGGGGTGAAGCTTTCTTT. Translated, it gives CASSLGGEAFF.

This clonotype was seen at least ten times. The V and J genes are TRBV6-2 or TRBV6-3 and TRBJ2-1; possibly TRBD1 for D (6 bases). The CDR3 totals 15 residues. Trimming cost V 0 bases and J 5 bases, with 11 bases left between them. In germline, CDR1 is MNHEY, CDR2 SVGEGT. The CDR3, as DNA: TGTGCCAGCAGTTACTCGCACAGGGCGGACAATGAGCAGTTCTTC. Encoded protein: CASSYSHRADNEQFF.

In its sample, this clonotype was seen many times. This chain joins TRBV5-1 and TRBJ1-2; D gene uncertain. Germline assignment: CDR1 SGHRS and CDR2 YFSETQ. Between the trimmed V and J ends, which lost 0 bases and 9 bases, there was a span of 15 bases. This CDR3 has 14 residues. This chain's CDR3 is CASSLGGSAGSYTF. The CDR3 DNA follows: TGCGCCAGCAGCTTGGGGGGATCGGCAGGAAGCTACACCTTC.

This clonotype was found many times. The chain is built from TRBV7-2 and TRBJ1-4; the D is unclear. This CDR3 region has 14 residues. Germline loops: CDR1 SGHTA, CDR2 FQGNSA. Trimming took off 1 base at V and 4 bases at J, with 7 bases between the two ends. As DNA, the CDR3 is TGTGCCAGCAGCTTAGGGGAGCTTAATGAAAAACTGTTTTTT. As protein: CASSLGELNEKLFF.

This clonotype has a handful of counts. V is TRBV6-2 or TRBV6-3 and J is TRBJ2-3; TRBD1 matches at 10 bases. The CDR3 consists of 16 residues. The J segment lost 3 bases and the V segment lost 6 bases, leaving 9 bases of the junction unmatched. The V gene's germline CDR1 is MNHEY and CDR2 SVGEGT. DNA for the CDR3: TGTGCCAGCAGCCAGACGCCGGGACAGGGGACAGATACGCAGTATTTT. It specifies CASSQTPGQGTDTQYF.

This clonotype occurred a few times. This chain links TRBV16 with TRBJ2-7; TRBD1 matches at 8 bases. This CDR3 comprises 14 residues. The germline V gene has CDR1 KGHSY and CDR2 FQNENV. V was clipped by 4 bases and J by 3 bases; unmatched bases: 5. CDR3 amino acids: CASSPEDRGYEQYF. The CDR3 DNA follows: TGTGCCAGCAGCCCCGAAGACAGGGGCTACGAGCAGTACTTC.

Regarding this clonotype: A much more abundant neighbour one base away suggests this may be a read error. J is TRBJ2-7 and V is TRBV29-1, with a weak D call TRBD2 (5 bases). This CDR3 has 15 amino acids. Looked up from germline, CDR1 is SQVTM and CDR2 is ANQGSEA. V lost 0 bases and J lost 7, with 19 bases in between. CDR3 residues: CSVEDRGRSPGEQYF. CDR3 bases: TGCAGCGTTGAAGACCGCGGCAGGAGCCCGGGGGAGCAGTACTTC.

This clonotype was seen a few times. This chain joins TRBV7-2 and TRBJ1-2, with D unresolved. V shed 4 bases and J shed 0 bases, with 9 bases lying between them. CDR1 and CDR2 from the germline V gene are SGHTA and FQGNSA. The CDR3 spans 14 residues. The CDR3, as DNA: TGTGCCAGCAGCTCTAAGCTAGCTAACTATGGCTACACCTTC. It translates to CASSSKLANYGYTF.

V is TRBV5-4 and J is TRBJ2-7; TRBD2 is a possible D gene (7 bases). Looked up from germline, CDR1 is SGHNT and CDR2 is YYREEE (reference sequence). V lost 0 bases, J lost 2 bases, and 9 bases lay in between. This CDR3 comprises 14 residues. CDR3 bases: TGTGCCAGCAGCTTGGAAGGGGGGGCCTACGAGCAGTACTTC. Amino acids: CASSLEGGAYEQYF.

This clonotype showed up just a few times. The V and J genes are TRBV12-3 or TRBV12-4 and TRBJ1-2; D is unresolved. The CDR3 is 13 amino acids. V was shortened by 1 base and J by 8 bases, with 11 bases between the two germline ends. CDR3 coding DNA: TGTGCCAGCAGTTTAGGGACTGGTTGGGGCTACACCTTC. It yields the protein CASSLGTGWGYTF.

This clonotype was detected only a few times. The chain combines TRBV3-1 with TRBJ2-2; weak D call: TRBD2 (6 bases). V dropped 1 base and J dropped 0 bases, with 9 bases sitting between them. CDR3 length: 16 residues. Germline V gene sequence: CDR1 LGHDT, CDR2 YNNKEL (reference sequence). CDR3 sequence: CASSQGGTPNTGELFF. As DNA, the CDR3 is TGTGCCAGCAGCCAAGGTGGGACTCCGAACACCGGGGAGCTGTTTTTT.

This clonotype was found a few times. The gene calls are TRBV6-6 and TRBJ1-2, with 8 bases aligning to TRBD1. Germline V gene sequence: CDR1 MNHNY, CDR2 SVGAGI (reference sequence). V lost 4 bases to trimming and J lost 1 base; unmatched junction nucleotides: 5. CDR3 size: 15 residues. As DNA, the CDR3 is TGTGCCAGCAGTTCTACAGGGGGGGGTAACTATGGCTACACCTTC. Encoded protein: CASSSTGGGNYGYTF.

This chain connects TRBV3-1 to TRBJ2-2; D perhaps matches TRBD2 (6 bases). The CDR3 runs 15 residues. The V end lost 4 bases, the J end lost 7 bases, and 16 bases lay between the germline ends. Germline CDR1 reads LGHDT; CDR2 reads YNNKEL (reference sequence). The CDR3 nucleotides read TGTGCCAGCAGCCCGGCGTCAGGGAGGTTCGGGGAGCTGTTTTTT. Translating gives CASSPASGRFGELFF.

This clonotype was counted ten times or more. The chain combines TRBV7-2 with TRBJ1-6; D gene uncertain. The germline CDR1 and CDR2 sequences are SGHTA and FQGNSA. The CDR3 covers 15 residues. V was clipped by 5 bases and J by 0 bases, with 8 bases between them. The CDR3 here is CASSPHSSYNSPLHF. In nucleotides, the CDR3 is TGTGCCAGCAGCCCACATAGCTCCTATAATTCACCCCTCCACTTT.

This clonotype occurred many times. The chain links TRBV20-1 to TRBJ2-3, with TRBD2 matching 8 bases. The V segment lost 4 bases and the J segment 2 bases; nucleotides outside the gene matches: 17. The CDR3 has 18 amino acids. The germline V gene has CDR1 DFQATT and CDR2 SNEGSKA (reference sequence). CDR3 protein: CSATLSPDTSGYTDTQYF. In DNA form, the CDR3 reads TGCAGTGCTACGCTTAGCCCTGATACTAGCGGATACACAGATACGCAGTATTTT.

In this sample, this clonotype turned up a few times. J is TRBJ2-1 and V is TRBV5-1; the match to TRBD2 covers 9 bases. CDR1 is SGHRS and CDR2 is YFSETQ in the germline V gene. The ends lost 1 base at V and 7 bases at J; junction bases unmatched: 6. CDR3 length: 15 residues. DNA for the CDR3: TGCGCCAGCAGCTTGTCTGCGGGGGGGCCGAATGAGCAGTTCTTC. Residues: CASSLSAGGPNEQFF.

This clonotype was observed many times. This sequence joins TRBV7-8 and TRBJ2-3; no reliable D call. The CDR3 has 12 residues. CDR1 and CDR2 from the germline V gene are SGHVS and FQNEAQ. Trimming pared 3 bases from V and 4 bases from J, leaving 5 bases between. The CDR3 DNA sequence: TGTGCCAGCAGCTTTTCTCCAGATACGCAGTATTTT. Translating it yields CASSFSPDTQYF. Variable domain in full (rest from reference TRBV7-8 and TRBJ2-3): GAGVSQSPRYKVAKRGQDVALRCDPISGHVSLFWYQQALGQGPEFLTYFQNEAQLDKSGLPSDRFFAERPEGSVSTLKIQRTQQEDSAVYLCASSFSPDTQYFGPGTRLTVL.

V and J are TRBV13 and TRBJ1-1; D is perhaps TRBD1 (6 bases). Per germline, CDR1 PRHDT and CDR2 FYEKMQ (reference sequence). The CDR3 has 13 amino acids. Deletions cut 6 bases from V and 3 bases from J, with 11 bases between. This chain's CDR3 is CASRNRAYTEAFF. DNA for the CDR3: TGTGCCAGCAGGAACAGGGCTTACACTGAAGCTTTCTTT. The whole variable domain, filled in from reference TRBV13 and TRBJ1-1, reads AAGVIQSPRHLIKEKRETATLKCYPIPRHDTVYWYQQGPGQDPQFLISFYEKMQSDKGSIPDRFSAQQFSDYHSELNMSSLELGDSALYFCASRNRAYTEAFFGQGTRLTVV.